The T cell receptor beta chain described here comes from a study of STAT5B mutations in CD4+ large granular lymphocyte leukemia. General study findings and limits: Patient CD4-sorted repertoires looked more clonal than healthy CD4+ repertoires, even without putative leukemic clones.

Only in-frame clones appear in the TCRdb table, and some are missing; sequencing was by immunoSEQ multiplex PCR. This sample has approximately 20,000 clones, with roughly 84% found just once. Regarding this clone: The target antigen is unknown.

Sequencing input: CD4+ T cells from blood buffy coats. The clonotype comes from a human donor in good health.

The CDR3 is CASRQQGNSNQPQHF. The CDR3 DNA sequence: TGTGCCAGCAGACAACAGGGAAATAGCAATCAGCCCCAGCATTTT. The rearrangement links TRBV6-5 to TRBJ1-5, with a possible D match to TRBD1 (6 bases). CDR3 length equals 15 residues. Trimming took off 6 bases at V and 0 bases at J, with 12 bases between the two ends. Germline values: CDR1 MNHEY, CDR2 SVGAGI.